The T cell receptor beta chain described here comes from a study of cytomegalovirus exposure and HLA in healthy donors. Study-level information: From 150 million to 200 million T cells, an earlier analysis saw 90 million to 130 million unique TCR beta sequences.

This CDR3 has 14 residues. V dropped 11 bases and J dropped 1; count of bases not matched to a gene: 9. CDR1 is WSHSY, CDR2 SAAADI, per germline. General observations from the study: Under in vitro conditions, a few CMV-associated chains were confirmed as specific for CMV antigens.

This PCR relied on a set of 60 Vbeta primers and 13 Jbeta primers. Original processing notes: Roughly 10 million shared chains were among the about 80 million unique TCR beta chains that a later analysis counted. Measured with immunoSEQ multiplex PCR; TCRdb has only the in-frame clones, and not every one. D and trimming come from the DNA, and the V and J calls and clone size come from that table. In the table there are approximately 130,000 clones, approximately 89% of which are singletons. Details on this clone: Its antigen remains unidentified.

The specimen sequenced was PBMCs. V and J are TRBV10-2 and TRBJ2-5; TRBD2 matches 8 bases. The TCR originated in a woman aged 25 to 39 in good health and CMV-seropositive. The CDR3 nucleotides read TGCGCCGCGTCCGGGGGGGTATCCCAAGAGACCCAGTACTTC. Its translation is CAASGGVSQETQYF.